What follows are 14 T cell receptor beta chains derived from one specimen sequenced in a study of T cells in Graves' hyperthyroidism and ophthalmopathy. Amplification of TCR beta CDR3 regions was performed using RNA transcripts as template. The HTBI set primed first-round TCR CDR3 RT-PCR. TCRdb ran MiXCR on the multiplex PCR reads and lists one entry per CDR3 protein. The sample holds hundreds of thousands of distinct CDR3 sequences, around 15% seen once. The source material was blood. Every receptor here comes from a middle-aged woman with Graves' hyperthyroidism.

This clonotype showed up just a few times. V usage is TRBV7-2 and J usage is TRBJ2-1, with 13 positions matching TRBD2. CDR3 size: 19 residues. Per germline, CDR1 SGHTA and CDR2 FQGNSA. After removal of 3 bases from V and 2 bases from J, the junction contained 10 bases not matched to a gene. The CDR3 DNA reads as TGTGCCAGCAGCTTGGACGGGACTAGCGGGGACCCACCCTACAATGAGCAGTTCTTC. Translation gives CASSLDGTSGDPPYNEQFF.

This clonotype has ten or more counts. The rearrangement joins TRBV5-8 to TRBJ2-7; the match to TRBD2 covers 11 bases. The junction had 9 bases not matched to a gene; V was cut back by 3 bases and J by 4 bases. The CDR3 is 16 amino acids. Germline V gene lookup returns CDR1 SGHTS and CDR2 YDEGEE. The CDR3 here is CASSSWASGRRYEQYF. In DNA form, the CDR3 reads TGTGCCAGCAGCTCATGGGCTAGCGGGAGGAGGTACGAGCAGTACTTC.

This clonotype was seen a handful of times. V usage is TRBV19 and J usage is TRBJ1-5; D perhaps matches TRBD1 (6 bases). The CDR3 has 15 amino acids. The V and J ends lost 2 bases and 3 bases respectively, with 11 bases between them. Germline lookup yields CDR1 LNHDA and CDR2 SQIVND (reference sequence). The CDR3 region has the DNA TGTGCCAGTAGTATATTGGACAGCTACAATCAGCCCCAGCATTTT. Translated: CASSILDSYNQPQHF.

This clonotype was observed many times. The chain employs TRBV7-6 and TRBJ2-1, with TRBD2 identical over 14 bases. Trimming took 5 bases from V and 7 from J; bases not matched to a gene: 7. Germline assignment: CDR1 SGHVS and CDR2 FNYEAQ. This CDR3 comprises 16 residues. DNA of the CDR3: TGTGCCAGCAGCCCAACTGGGACTAGCGGGGGAAATGAGCAGTTCTTC. As protein: CASSPTGTSGGNEQFF.

This clonotype was counted at least ten times. The V gene is TRBV2, the J gene TRBJ1-6, with D uncertain. V dropped 5 bases and J dropped 6 bases, with 17 bases sitting between them. The CDR3 has 16 amino acids. Germline V gene sequence: CDR1 SNHLY, CDR2 FYNNEI. In nucleotides, the CDR3 is TGTGCCAGCAGTTTGTCGGCTGTGGGGAGTAATTCACCCCTCCACTTT. This translates into CASSLSAVGSNSPLHF.

This clonotype was counted only a few times. CDR3 in amino acids: CSHGDSYYEQYF. The CDR3 DNA reads as TGCAGTCATGGGGACTCTTACTACGAGCAGTACTTC. The J gene is TRBJ2-7, the V gene TRBV20-1; the D gene is possibly TRBD2 (6 bases). CDR3 length equals 12 residues. CDR1 is DFQATT and CDR2 is SNEGSKA in the germline V gene (reference sequence). With 8 bases removed from V and 3 bases from J, the gap between germline ends came to 14 bases.

This clonotype was recorded many times. The chain couples TRBV28 to TRBJ2-7; 11 bases fit TRBD2. The CDR3 is made up of 15 amino acids. Trimming cost V 1 base and J 6 bases; bases outside gene matches: 5. The germline V gene encodes CDR1 MDHEN and CDR2 SYDVKM. The CDR3 DNA reads as TGTGCCAGCAGTTTATTACCTAGCGGGAGGCGCGAGCAGTACTTC. It yields the protein CASSLLPSGRREQYF.

The sample holds many counts of this clonotype. The chain carries TRBV7-8 and TRBJ2-7; no firm D call. Germline V gene sequence: CDR1 SGHVS, CDR2 FQNEAQ. CDR3 size: 12 residues. V gave up 1 base and J gave up 5 bases, with 6 bases separating them. CDR3 DNA sequence: TGTGCCAGCAGCTTAGTCCATGACGAGCAGTACTTC. Translated: CASSLVHDEQYF.

DNA of the CDR3: TGTGCCAGCAGTCGGCGGCTAGCGGGAGGGTACGATACGCAGTATTTT. Translating gives CASSRRLAGGYDTQYF. The chain links TRBV7-2 to TRBJ2-3; 12 nucleotides align to TRBD2. The trim removed 6 bases at V and 6 bases at J, leaving 10 bases unmatched. The CDR3 is 16 residues long. CDR1 is SGHTA and CDR2 is FQGNSA in the germline V gene. Combining the CDR3 with reference TRBV7-2 and TRBJ2-3 gives the whole variable domain GAGVSQSPSNKVTEKGKDVELRCDPISGHTALYWYRQSLGQGLEFLIYFQGNSAPDKSGLPSDRFSAERTGGSVSTLTIQRTQQEDSAVYLCASSRRLAGGYDTQYFGPGTRLTVL.

This clonotype has a count of ten or more. J is TRBJ2-7 and V is TRBV7-3, with D perhaps being TRBD1 or TRBD2 (5 bases each). CDR1 and CDR2 from the germline V gene are SGHTA and FQGTGA. There are 16 residues in the CDR3. V lost 3 bases and J 1 base, leaving 16 bases between the germline ends. The CDR3 DNA follows: TGTGCCAGCAGCTTTTCCTCGGGACCGGTTTCCTACGAGCAGTACTTC. Its protein product is CASSFSSGPVSYEQYF.

The chain couples TRBV6-1 to TRBJ1-3; D remains unclear. This CDR3 is built from 14 residues. The V gene lost 7 bases and the J gene lost 4 bases, with 14 bases spanning the gap. In germline, CDR1 is MNHNS, CDR2 SASEGT. CDR3 sequence (DNA): TGTGCCAGCATGATCGGGTCTGAGGGAAACACCATATATTTT. Its protein product is CASMIGSEGNTIYF.

The chain joins TRBV4-1 to TRBJ2-7; D might be TRBD1 (5 bases). The germline CDR1 and CDR2 sequences are MGHRA and YSYEKL. With 0 bases removed from V and 5 bases from J, the gap between germline ends came to 11 bases. This CDR3 has 14 amino acids. The CDR3 sequence is CASSQEGDNDEQYF. In DNA form, the CDR3 reads TGCGCCAGCAGCCAAGAAGGGGATAACGACGAGCAGTACTTC.

Ten or more counts support this clonotype. This sequence joins TRBV3-1 and TRBJ1-6; perhaps TRBD1 as D (5 bases). CDR3 length: 15 amino acids. With 1 base removed from V and 6 bases from J, the gap between germline ends came to 10 bases. From germline, CDR1 is LGHDT and CDR2 YNNKEL (reference sequence). CDR3 amino acids: CASSQADRLNSPLHF. The CDR3 nucleotides read TGTGCCAGCAGCCAAGCAGACAGACTTAATTCACCCCTCCACTTT.

The V gene is TRBV20-1, the J gene TRBJ1-2; 9 bases agree with TRBD1. J gave up 4 bases and V 8 bases, and 2 bases lay outside the gene matches. From germline, CDR1 is DFQATT and CDR2 SNEGSKA (reference sequence). This CDR3 has 11 residues. CDR3 residues: CSSGQGYGYTF. The CDR3 bases are TGCAGTTCGGGACAGGGCTATGGCTACACCTTC.